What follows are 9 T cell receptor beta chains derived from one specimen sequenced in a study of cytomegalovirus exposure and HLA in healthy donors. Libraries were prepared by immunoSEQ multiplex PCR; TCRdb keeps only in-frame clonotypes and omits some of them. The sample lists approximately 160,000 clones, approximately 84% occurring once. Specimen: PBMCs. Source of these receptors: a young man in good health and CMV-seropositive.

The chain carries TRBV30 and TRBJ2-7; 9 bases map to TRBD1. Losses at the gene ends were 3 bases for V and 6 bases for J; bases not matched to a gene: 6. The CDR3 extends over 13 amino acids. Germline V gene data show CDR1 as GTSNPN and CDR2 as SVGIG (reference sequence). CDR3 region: CAWSPGQGAEQYF. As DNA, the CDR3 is TGTGCCTGGAGCCCGGGACAGGGCGCCGAGCAGTACTTC.

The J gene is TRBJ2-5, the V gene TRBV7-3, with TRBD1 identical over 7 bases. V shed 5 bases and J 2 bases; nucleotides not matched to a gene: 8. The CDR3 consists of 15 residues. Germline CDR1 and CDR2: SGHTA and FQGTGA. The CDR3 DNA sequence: TGTGCCAGCAGCCAAACAGGACAGGCTCAAGAGACCCAGTACTTC. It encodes CASSQTGQAQETQYF.

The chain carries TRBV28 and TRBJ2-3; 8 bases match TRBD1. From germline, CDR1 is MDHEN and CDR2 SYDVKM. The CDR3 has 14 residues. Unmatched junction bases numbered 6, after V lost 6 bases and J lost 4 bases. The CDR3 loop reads CASSPGQVSDTQYF. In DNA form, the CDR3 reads TGTGCCAGCAGCCCGGGACAGGTCTCAGATACGCAGTATTTT.

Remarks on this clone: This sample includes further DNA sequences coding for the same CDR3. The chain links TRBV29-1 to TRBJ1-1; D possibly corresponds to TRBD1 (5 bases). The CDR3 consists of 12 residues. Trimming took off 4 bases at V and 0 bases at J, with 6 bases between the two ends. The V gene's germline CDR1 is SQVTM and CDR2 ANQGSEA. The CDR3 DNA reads TGCAGCGTTGGACAGCTGAACACTGAAGCTTTCTTT. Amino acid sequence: CSVGQLNTEAFF.

CDR3 sequence (DNA): TGCGCCAGCAGCTTTAGCGGACCCGGAGATACGCAGTATTTT. It yields the protein CASSFSGPGDTQYF. The genes are TRBV5-1 and TRBJ2-3; D possibly corresponds to TRBD2 (6 bases). CDR1 is SGHRS and CDR2 is YFSETQ in the germline V gene. This CDR3 comprises 14 residues. V was clipped by 2 bases and J by 5 bases, with 12 bases between them.

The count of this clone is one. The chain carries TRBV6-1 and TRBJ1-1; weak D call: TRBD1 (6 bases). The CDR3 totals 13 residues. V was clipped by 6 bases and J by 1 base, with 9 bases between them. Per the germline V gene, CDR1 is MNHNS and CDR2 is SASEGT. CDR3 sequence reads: CASSEGQNTEAFF. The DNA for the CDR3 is TGTGCCAGCAGCGAGGGACAGAACACTGAAGCTTTCTTT.

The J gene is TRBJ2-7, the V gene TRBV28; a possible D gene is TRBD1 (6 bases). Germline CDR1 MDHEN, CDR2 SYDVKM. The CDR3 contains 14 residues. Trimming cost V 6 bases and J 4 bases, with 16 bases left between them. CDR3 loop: CASSPTGTRYEQYF. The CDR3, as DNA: TGTGCCAGCAGCCCTACCGGGACAAGATACGAGCAGTACTTC.

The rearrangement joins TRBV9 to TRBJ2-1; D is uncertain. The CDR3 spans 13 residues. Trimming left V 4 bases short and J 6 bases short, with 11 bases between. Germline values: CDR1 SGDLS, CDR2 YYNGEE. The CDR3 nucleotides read TGTGCCAGCAGCCCCACCCCGGGCAATGAGCAGTTCTTC. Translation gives CASSPTPGNEQFF. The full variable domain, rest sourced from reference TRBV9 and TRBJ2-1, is DSGVTQTPKHLITATGQRVTLRCSPRSGDLSVYWYQQSLDQGLQFLIQYYNGEERAKGNILERFSAQQFPDLHSELNLSSLELGDSALYFCASSPTPGNEQFFGPGTRLTVL.

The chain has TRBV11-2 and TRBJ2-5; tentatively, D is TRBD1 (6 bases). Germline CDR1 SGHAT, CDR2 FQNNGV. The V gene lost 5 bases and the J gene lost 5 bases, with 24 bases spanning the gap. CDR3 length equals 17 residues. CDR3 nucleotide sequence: TGTGCCAGCAGCCCGCCTTTACAGGGCTTAAGGTTGGAGACCCAGTACTTC. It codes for CASSPPLQGLRLETQYF.